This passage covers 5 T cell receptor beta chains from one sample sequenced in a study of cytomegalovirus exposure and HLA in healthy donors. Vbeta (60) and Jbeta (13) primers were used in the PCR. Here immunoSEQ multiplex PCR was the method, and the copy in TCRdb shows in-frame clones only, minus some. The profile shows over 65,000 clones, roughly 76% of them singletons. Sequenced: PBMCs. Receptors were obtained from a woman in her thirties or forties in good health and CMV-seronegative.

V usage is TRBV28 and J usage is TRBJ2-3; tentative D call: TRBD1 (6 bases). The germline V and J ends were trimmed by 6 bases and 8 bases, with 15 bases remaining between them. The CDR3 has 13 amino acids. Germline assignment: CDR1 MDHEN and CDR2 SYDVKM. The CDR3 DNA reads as TGTGCCAGCAGCCCGCCGGACAGAGCTACGCAGTATTTT. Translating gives CASSPPDRATQYF.

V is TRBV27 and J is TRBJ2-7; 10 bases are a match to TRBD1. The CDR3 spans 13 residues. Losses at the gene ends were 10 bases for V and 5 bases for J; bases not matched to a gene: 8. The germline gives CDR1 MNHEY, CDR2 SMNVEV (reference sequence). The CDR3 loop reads CATHRDRGNEQYF. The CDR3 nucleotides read TGTGCCACCCACCGGGACAGGGGAAACGAGCAGTACTTC.

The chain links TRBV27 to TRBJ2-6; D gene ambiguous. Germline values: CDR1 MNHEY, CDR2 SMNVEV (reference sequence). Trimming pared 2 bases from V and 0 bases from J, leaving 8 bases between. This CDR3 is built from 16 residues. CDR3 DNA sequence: TGTGCCAGCAGTTTAAAGCCCCACTCTGGGGCCAACGTCCTGACTTTC. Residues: CASSLKPHSGANVLTF.

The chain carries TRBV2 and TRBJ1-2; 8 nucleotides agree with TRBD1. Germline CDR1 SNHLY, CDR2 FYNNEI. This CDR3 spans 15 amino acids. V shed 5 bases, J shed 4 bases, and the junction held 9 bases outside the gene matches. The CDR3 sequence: CASSRSGQAIYGYTF. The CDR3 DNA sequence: TGTGCCAGCAGTCGTTCGGGACAGGCCATCTATGGCTACACCTTC.

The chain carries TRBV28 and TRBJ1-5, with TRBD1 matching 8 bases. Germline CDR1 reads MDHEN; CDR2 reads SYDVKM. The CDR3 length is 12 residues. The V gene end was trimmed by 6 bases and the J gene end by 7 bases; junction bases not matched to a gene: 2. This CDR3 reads CASRDRDQPQHF. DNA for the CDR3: TGTGCCAGCAGGGACAGGGACCAGCCCCAGCATTTT.